This T cell receptor (beta chain) originates from a study of blood T cell repertoires in COVID-19. Per the study methods: Estimation of nucleated cell counts relied on the amplification of reference gene primers. TCRdb's table, derived via immunoSEQ multiplex PCR, lists solely in-frame clones and lacks some. That table is the source of V, J and clone size, and D and trimming were worked out from the DNA. The sample holds some 270,000 clones, around nine tenths seen once. V lost 2 bases to trimming and J lost 3 bases; unmatched junction nucleotides: 7. The CDR3 has 16 amino acids. The germline gives CDR1 SGHRS, CDR2 YFSETQ.

The sequenced sample was peripheral blood. The chain joins TRBV5-1 to TRBJ2-5, with 10 bases fitting TRBD2. This TCR derives from a woman aged 60-75 years who had recovered from COVID-19. The CDR3 loop reads CASSFSPSGGEETQYF. CDR3 in DNA: TGCGCCAGCAGCTTTTCACCGAGCGGGGGGGAAGAGACCCAGTACTTC.